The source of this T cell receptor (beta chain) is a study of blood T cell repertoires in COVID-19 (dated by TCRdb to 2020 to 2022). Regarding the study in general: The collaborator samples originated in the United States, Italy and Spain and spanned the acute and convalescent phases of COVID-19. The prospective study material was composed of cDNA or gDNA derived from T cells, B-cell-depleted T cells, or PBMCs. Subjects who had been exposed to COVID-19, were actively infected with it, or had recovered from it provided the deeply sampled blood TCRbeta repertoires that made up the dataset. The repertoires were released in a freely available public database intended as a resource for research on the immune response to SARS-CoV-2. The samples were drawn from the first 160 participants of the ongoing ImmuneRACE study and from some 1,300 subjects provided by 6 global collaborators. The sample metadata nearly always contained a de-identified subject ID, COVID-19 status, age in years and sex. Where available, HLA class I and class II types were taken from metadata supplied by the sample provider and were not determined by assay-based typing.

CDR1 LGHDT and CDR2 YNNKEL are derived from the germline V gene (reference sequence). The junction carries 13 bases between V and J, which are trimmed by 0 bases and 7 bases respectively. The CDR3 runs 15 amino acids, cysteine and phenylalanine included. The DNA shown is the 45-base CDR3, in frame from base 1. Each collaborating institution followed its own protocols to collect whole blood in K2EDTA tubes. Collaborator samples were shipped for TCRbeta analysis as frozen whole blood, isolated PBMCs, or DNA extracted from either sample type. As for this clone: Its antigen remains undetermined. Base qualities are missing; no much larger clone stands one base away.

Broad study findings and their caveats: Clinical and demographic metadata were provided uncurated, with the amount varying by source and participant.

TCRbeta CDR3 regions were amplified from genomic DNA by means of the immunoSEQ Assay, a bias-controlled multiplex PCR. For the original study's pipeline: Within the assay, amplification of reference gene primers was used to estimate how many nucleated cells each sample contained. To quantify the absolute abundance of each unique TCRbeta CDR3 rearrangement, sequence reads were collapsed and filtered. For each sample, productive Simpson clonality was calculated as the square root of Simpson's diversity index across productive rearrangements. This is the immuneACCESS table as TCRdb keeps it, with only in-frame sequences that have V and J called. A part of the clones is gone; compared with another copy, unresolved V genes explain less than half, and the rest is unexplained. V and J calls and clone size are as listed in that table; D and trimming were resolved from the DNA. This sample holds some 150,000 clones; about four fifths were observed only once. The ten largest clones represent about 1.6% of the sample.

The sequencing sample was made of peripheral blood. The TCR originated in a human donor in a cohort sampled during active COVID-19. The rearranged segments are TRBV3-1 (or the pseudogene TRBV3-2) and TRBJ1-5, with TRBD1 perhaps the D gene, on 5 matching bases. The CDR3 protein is CASSQEYGGGQPQHF. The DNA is TGTGCCAGCAGCCAAGAGTACGGGGGTGGCCAGCCCCAGCATTTT.